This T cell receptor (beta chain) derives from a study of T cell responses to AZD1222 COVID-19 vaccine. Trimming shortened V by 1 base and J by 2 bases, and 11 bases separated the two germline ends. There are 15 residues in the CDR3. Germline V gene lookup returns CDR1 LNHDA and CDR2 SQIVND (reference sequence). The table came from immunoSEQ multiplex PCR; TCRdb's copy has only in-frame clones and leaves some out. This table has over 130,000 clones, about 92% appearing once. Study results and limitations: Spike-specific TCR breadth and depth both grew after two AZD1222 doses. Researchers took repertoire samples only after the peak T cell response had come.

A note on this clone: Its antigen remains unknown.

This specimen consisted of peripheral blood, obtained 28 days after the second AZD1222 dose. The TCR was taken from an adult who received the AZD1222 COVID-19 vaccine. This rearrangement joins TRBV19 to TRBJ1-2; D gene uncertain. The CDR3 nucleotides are TGTGCCAGTAGTATAGGAGGGCGCGGGAACTATGGCTACACCTTC. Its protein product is CASSIGGRGNYGYTF.